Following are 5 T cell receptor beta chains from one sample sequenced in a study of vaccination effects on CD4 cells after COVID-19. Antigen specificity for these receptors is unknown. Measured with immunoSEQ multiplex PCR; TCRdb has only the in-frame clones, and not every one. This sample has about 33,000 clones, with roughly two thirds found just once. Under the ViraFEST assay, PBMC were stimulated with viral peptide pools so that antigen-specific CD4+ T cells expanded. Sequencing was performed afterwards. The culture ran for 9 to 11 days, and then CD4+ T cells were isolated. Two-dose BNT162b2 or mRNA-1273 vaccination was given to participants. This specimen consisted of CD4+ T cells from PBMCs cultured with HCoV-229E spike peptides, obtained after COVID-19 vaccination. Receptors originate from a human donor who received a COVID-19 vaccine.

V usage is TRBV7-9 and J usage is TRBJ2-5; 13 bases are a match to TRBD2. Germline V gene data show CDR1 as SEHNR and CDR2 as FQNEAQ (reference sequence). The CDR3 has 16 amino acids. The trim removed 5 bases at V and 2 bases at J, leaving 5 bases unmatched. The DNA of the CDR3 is TGTGCCAGCAGCCTGGGACTAGCGGGGACGCAAGAGACCCAGTACTTC. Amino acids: CASSLGLAGTQETQYF. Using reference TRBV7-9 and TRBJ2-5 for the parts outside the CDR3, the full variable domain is DTGVSQNPRHKITKRGQNVTFRCDPISEHNRLYWYRQTLGQGPEFLTYFQNEAQLEKSRLLSDRFSAERPKGSFSTLEIQRTEQGDSAMYLCASSLGLAGTQETQYFGPGTRLLVL.

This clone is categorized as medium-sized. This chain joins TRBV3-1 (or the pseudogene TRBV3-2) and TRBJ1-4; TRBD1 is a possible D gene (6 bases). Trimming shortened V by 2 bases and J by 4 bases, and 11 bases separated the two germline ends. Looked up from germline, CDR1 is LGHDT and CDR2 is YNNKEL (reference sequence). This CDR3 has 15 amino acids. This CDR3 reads CASSQTQGLNEKLFF. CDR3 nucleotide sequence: TGTGCCAGCAGCCAAACACAGGGCCTTAATGAAAAACTGTTTTTT.

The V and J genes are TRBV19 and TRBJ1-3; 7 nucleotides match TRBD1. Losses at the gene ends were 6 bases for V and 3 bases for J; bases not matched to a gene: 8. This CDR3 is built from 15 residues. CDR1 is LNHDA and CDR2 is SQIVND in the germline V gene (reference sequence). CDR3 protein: CASRKTGNLGNTIYF. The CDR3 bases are TGTGCCAGTAGGAAGACAGGGAACCTTGGAAACACCATATATTTT.

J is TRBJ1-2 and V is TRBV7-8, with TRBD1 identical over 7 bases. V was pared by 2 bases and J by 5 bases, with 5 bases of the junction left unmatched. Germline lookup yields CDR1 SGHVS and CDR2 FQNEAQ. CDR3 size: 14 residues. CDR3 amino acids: CASSLRDRSYGYTF. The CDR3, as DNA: TGTGCCAGCAGCTTAAGGGACAGAAGTTATGGCTACACCTTC.

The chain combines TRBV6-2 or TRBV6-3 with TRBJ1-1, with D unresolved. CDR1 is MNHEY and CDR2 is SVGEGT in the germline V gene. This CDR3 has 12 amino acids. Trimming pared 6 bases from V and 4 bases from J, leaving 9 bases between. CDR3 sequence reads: CASSEVGTEAFF. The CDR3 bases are TGTGCCAGCAGCGAAGTAGGCACTGAAGCTTTCTTT.